This note documents a single T cell receptor beta chain sequence. Germline CDR1 is SGHTA and CDR2 is FQGNSA. There are 15 residues in the CDR3. V was shortened by 6 bases and J by 0 bases, with 15 bases between the two germline ends. Sample-barcoded 5' priming and a J-beta primer mix drove a second PCR of 7 to 11 cycles. Each CDR3 protein gets one entry after TCRdb re-called the 5' RACE reads with MiXCR. The table has hundreds of thousands of distinct CDR3 sequences, 45% to 55% seen once. This sample is drawn from a study of blood T cells in healthy people across ages. J is TRBJ2-7 and V is TRBV7-2, with a possible D match to TRBD2 (6 bases). Material for sequencing was blood. This sequence originates from a man older than 75 in good health. CDR3 sequence: CASSSGWGPSYEQYF. The CDR3 coding sequence is TGTGCCAGCAGTAGCGGCTGGGGACCCTCCTACGAGCAGTACTTC.